Each of the 11 T cell receptor beta chains below was sequenced from the same sample in a study of blood T cell repertoires in COVID-19. This table comes from immunoSEQ multiplex PCR, and its TCRdb copy is limited to in-frame clones, with some not included. The table lists fewer than 250,000 clones, around 86% of them singletons. Material for sequencing was peripheral blood. The receptors come from an elderly woman with COVID-19, enrolled during active disease.

Concerning this clone: No DNA is shown, since the ends of the CDR3 on it are uncertain; the CDR3 is the one TCRdb lists. The genes are TRBV5-5 and TRBJ2-2; the D segment call TRBD1 is taken from the table without a DNA check. CDR1 and CDR2 from the germline V gene are SGHKS and YYEKEE (reference sequence). From its first to its last residue, the CDR3 has 17 amino acids. The CDR3: CASSLRGQGLTPGSCFF.

V usage is TRBV4-1 and J usage is TRBJ1-3, with 9 bases aligning to TRBD1. V lost 4 bases, J lost 5 bases, and 6 bases stayed unmatched. The CDR3 sequence is 15 residues long. The germline gives CDR1 MGHRA, CDR2 YSYEKL. The CDR3, as DNA: TGCGCCAGCAGCCCATCCGGGACAGGGCGAAACACCATATATTTT. Protein: CASSPSGTGRNTIYF.

V gene TRBV6-5 combines with J gene TRBJ2-2; D might be TRBD1 (6 bases). The germline V and J ends were trimmed by 6 bases and 2 bases, with 10 bases remaining between them. CDR3 length: 14 residues. The germline V gene has CDR1 MNHEY and CDR2 SVGAGI. The CDR3: CASRSQGNTGELFF. DNA of the CDR3: TGTGCCAGCAGATCACAGGGTAACACCGGGGAGCTGTTTTTT.

The CDR3 protein is CASSNSGGRYEQYF. CDR3 nucleotides: TGTGCCAGCAGCAACTCAGGGGGCCGGTACGAGCAGTACTTC. V and J are TRBV7-8 and TRBJ2-7, with 8 bases matching TRBD1. Losses at the gene ends were 5 bases for V and 4 bases for J; bases not matched to a gene: 7. CDR1 SGHVS and CDR2 FQNEAQ come from the germline V gene. The CDR3 contains 14 residues.

The count of this clone is one. The V and J genes are TRBV24-1 and TRBJ2-1, with TRBD1 matching over 12 bases. CDR1 and CDR2 from the germline V gene are KGHDR and SFDVKD. V was clipped by 2 bases and J by 9 bases; unmatched bases: 4. The CDR3 runs to 15 residues. In DNA, the CDR3 is TGTGCCACCAGTGATTGGGACAGGGGGCCTCGTGAGCAGTTCTTC. It encodes CATSDWDRGPREQFF.

This clone was recorded once. The chain has TRBV5-1 and TRBJ1-6, with TRBD1 as a possible D gene (6 bases). Trimming took 0 bases from V and 8 from J, leaving 12 bases between them. CDR1 is SGHRS and CDR2 is YFSETQ in the germline V gene. The CDR3 totals 15 residues. CDR3 protein: CASSLAGERDSPLHF. The CDR3 DNA is TGCGCCAGCAGCTTGGCAGGGGAAAGGGATTCACCCCTCCACTTT.

As regards this clone: Other DNA sequences from this sample encode an identical CDR3 as well. The chain carries TRBV5-1 and TRBJ2-2; possibly TRBD1 for D (6 bases). This CDR3 comprises 15 residues. Trimming removed 0 bases at V and 1 base at J, with 7 bases between. Germline CDR1 SGHRS, CDR2 YFSETQ. CDR3 bases: TGCGCCAGCAGCTTGGAGACAGGGAACACCGGGGAGCTGTTTTTT. Translation: CASSLETGNTGELFF.

The rearrangement joins TRBV6-6 to TRBJ1-5, with 8 bases that match TRBD1. Germline V CDR1 and CDR2: MNHNY, SVGAGI (reference sequence). This CDR3 region has 14 residues. After removal of 5 bases from V and 11 bases from J, the junction contained 11 bases not matched to a gene. DNA of the CDR3: TGTGCCAGCAGTCCCGGACAGGGTCTTAGGGCCCAGCATTTT. This gives the protein CASSPGQGLRAQHF.

The chain combines TRBV10-3 with TRBJ2-3, with 9 bases fitting TRBD1. The ends lost 2 bases at V and 3 bases at J; junction bases unmatched: 3. Per germline, CDR1 ENHRY and CDR2 SYGVKD. The CDR3 sequence is 15 residues long. As DNA, the CDR3 is TGTGCCATCAGTGAGGACAGGGGGGTGACAGATACGCAGTATTTT. It specifies CAISEDRGVTDTQYF.

Worth noting for this clone: Other DNA sequences of this sample code for an identical CDR3. The chain uses TRBV5-1 and TRBJ1-4, with D possibly matching TRBD1 (5 bases). The germline V gene encodes CDR1 SGHRS and CDR2 YFSETQ. The CDR3 totals 14 residues. The ends were cut back, 4 bases at V and 2 bases at J, with 9 bases in the middle. The CDR3: CASSTGGTNEKLFF. CDR3 nucleotide sequence: TGCGCCAGCAGCACGGGGGGGACTAATGAAAAACTGTTTTTT.

The V and J genes are TRBV4-1 and TRBJ2-5; no reliable D call. The CDR3 covers 17 residues. Germline CDR1 and CDR2: MGHRA and YSYEKL. Trimming cost V 7 bases and J 5 bases, with 26 bases left between them. CDR3: CASKASPSSSSRETQYF. In DNA, the CDR3 is TGCGCCAGCAAAGCCTCACCGTCCTCCTCTTCCCGGGAGACCCAGTACTTC.